This T cell receptor (beta chain) comes out of a study of shared clonotypes between healthy human individuals. Overall study context: Per donor, three plates held CD4 naive cells, three held CD4 memory, two held CD8 naive and one held CD8 memory.

Notes on this clone: The target antigen is unknown.

Whole-study findings and limits: Larger richness was generally estimated for naive than memory subsets.

CDR3 length: 17 amino acids. Germline loops: CDR1 MGHRA, CDR2 YSYEKL. Trimming removed 1 base from V and 9 bases from J; junction bases left unmatched: 11. Method: immunoSEQ multiplex PCR; TCRdb's copy keeps in-frame clones and lacks some. The sample records roughly 2.4 million clones, more than 90% being singletons. The sequence derives from a man aged 18 to 29 in good health. Sequencing used naive CD4+ T cells sorted from blood. Subset denoted: CD45RA+ positively selected. This rearrangement joins TRBV4-1 to TRBJ2-1, with 11 bases aligning to TRBD2. The CDR3: CASSQVPATSGNGEQFF. CDR3 DNA sequence: TGCGCCAGCAGCCAAGTTCCGGCGACTAGCGGGAATGGTGAGCAGTTCTTC.